The TCR beta chain under discussion was sequenced for a study of CD8 T cells in Susac syndrome. Study-wide context: When blood was collected, patients with Susac syndrome were therapy-naive, were taking corticosteroids, or were receiving intravenous immunoglobulin alone. General study results and limits: Acknowledgment was made by the study that its TCR sequencing and HLA analysis involved a relatively small number of individuals. The CD4+ T cell repertoires from Susac syndrome exhibited no clonal expansion.

Random hexamers were used to reverse transcribe an amount of roughly 0.45 to 1 ug RNA. Via MiXCR, TCRdb re-called the immunoSEQ multiplex PCR reads, giving one row per CDR3 protein. The data hold tens of thousands of distinct CDR3 sequences, with around 93% observed a single time. Points on this clonotype: Its antigen is undetermined.

The authors sequenced TCR beta from blood CD8+ and CD4+ T cells. This CDR3 is built from 14 residues. The V and J ends lost 3 bases and 6 bases respectively, with 15 bases between them. Germline CDR1 is SGHRS and CDR2 is YFSETQ. The source of this sequence is a human donor with Susac syndrome. J is TRBJ2-5 and V is TRBV5-1; D may be TRBD1 or TRBD2 (5 bases each). The sequenced sample was CD4+ T cells from PBMCs. CDR3 in DNA: TGCGCCAGCAGCTACGGGGACCTCGAAAAGACCCAGTACTTC. This gives the protein CASSYGDLEKTQYF. The full variable domain, completed using reference TRBV5-1 and TRBJ2-5, is KAGVTQTPRYLIKTRGQQVTLSCSPISGHRSVSWYQQTPGQGLQFLFEYFSETQRNKGNFPGRFSGRQFSNSRSEMNVSTLELGDSALYLCASSYGDLEKTQYFGPGTRLLVL.